This is a list of T cell receptor beta chains from one sample in a study of control samples from healthy donors and cancer patients. The protocol was immunoSEQ multiplex PCR, while the TCRdb copy is restricted to in-frame clones and leaves out a portion. Seen here are about 73,000 clones, 90% to 95% observed once, and the top ten hold under 7.5%. The sample consisted of blood. The source of these receptors is a woman aged 40-49 years in good health. CDR3s include the opening cysteine and the closing phenylalanine or tryptophan. The D gene is left open where the match is weak. Only part of the rows carry a size: once, few, many, or a class if the clone is expanded.

D gene,V gene,clone size,J gene,CDR3 protein,CDR3 DNA
TRBD2,TRBV6-5,-,TRBJ2-3,CASRPLAAPGTQYF,TGTGCCAGCCGACCCCTAGCGGCCCCCGGTACGCAGTATTTT
TRBD1,TRBV7-8,once,TRBJ2-7,CASSQPDRGIAYEQYF,TGTGCCAGCAGCCAACCGGACAGGGGAATAGCCTACGAGCAGTACTTC
-,TRBV15,once,TRBJ2-7,CATSRDPQGSYEQYF,TGTGCCACCAGCAGAGATCCGCAGGGCTCCTACGAGCAGTACTTC
TRBD2,TRBV7-6,-,TRBJ2-1,CASRTLAGGLNEQFF,TGTGCCAGCAGGACTCTAGCGGGGGGCCTCAATGAGCAGTTCTTC
TRBD1,TRBV10-3,-,TRBJ2-5,CAIIEGAQETQYF,TGTGCCATCATCGAGGGGGCCCAAGAGACCCAGTACTTC
TRBD1,TRBV5-4,-,TRBJ1-2,CASSSPGTGLGGYTF,TGTGCCAGCAGCTCCCCCGGGACAGGGCTGGGTGGCTACACCTTC
-,TRBV11-2,-,TRBJ2-5,CASSLYGLQETQYF,TGTGCCAGCAGCTTATACGGGCTGCAAGAGACCCAGTACTTC
-,TRBV4-3,-,TRBJ1-1,CASSQEGLLNTEAFF,TGCGCCAGCAGCCAAGAAGGCCTATTGAACACTGAAGCTTTCTTT
-,TRBV18,-,TRBJ2-3,CASSKSTITDTQYF,TGTGCCAGCTCGAAAAGTACTATCACAGATACGCAGTATTTT
-,TRBV7-3,-,TRBJ1-1,CASSLYGPGTEAFF,TGTGCCAGCAGCTTATATGGGCCGGGGACTGAAGCTTTCTTT
-,TRBV5-6,-,TRBJ1-1,CASSPQGQMNTEAFF,TGTGCCAGCAGCCCCCAAGGACAGATGAACACTGAAGCTTTCTTT
TRBD1,TRBV11-3,-,TRBJ2-2,CASSSGQGITGELFF,TGTGCCAGCAGCTCCGGACAGGGGATCACCGGGGAGCTGTTTTTT